Given below is one TCR beta chain in context. Its antigen is not identified. This specimen belongs to a study of OX40 agonist ivuxolimab in advanced cancers. Whole-study context: The group had a mean age of about 65 years, ranged from about 23 to 79, and was approximately 81% male. A history of anti-PD-1, anti-PD-L1 or anti-CTLA-4 therapy was acceptable, and 40% had some. Partial responses were achieved by three patients: one hepatocellular carcinoma, two cutaneous melanoma.

Using immunoSEQ multiplex PCR, the repertoire was profiled, and TCRdb retains in-frame clones only, with some absent. The sample lists about 68,000 clones, about 89% occurring once. V dropped 1 base and J dropped 10 bases, with 14 bases sitting between them. The length of the CDR3 is 14 residues. Germline V gene data show CDR1 as GTSNPN and CDR2 as SVGIG (reference sequence). Study-level points and caveats: Some patients who did not respond also had low normalized T-cell clonal expansion.

Sample: CD4+ or CD8+ T cells sorted from blood, taken in a trial of the OX40 agonist ivuxolimab. The origin of this receptor is an adult with an advanced solid tumor such as melanoma, head and neck, liver or kidney cancer. V gene TRBV30 combines with J gene TRBJ1-6, with D unresolved. CDR3 nucleotides: TGTGCCTGGAGTGAGTTCAAACTAGGATCACCCCTCCACTTT. Residues: CAWSEFKLGSPLHF.